The 3 T cell receptor beta chains reported below all come from one sample, sequenced in a study of identical twins. Using its own MiXCR run on the 5' RACE reads, TCRdb lists one record per CDR3 protein. In the table there are under 300,000 distinct CDR3 sequences, over 9.5% of which are singletons. This sample was shared with a second study, whose subject was yellow fever vaccine responses in identical twins.

Source material: memory (CD45RO+) T cells sorted from blood. The receptor set was obtained from a woman aged 18-29 years in good health.

This rearrangement joins TRBV7-2 to TRBJ2-7, with 9 bases matching TRBD2. CDR3 length: 16 residues. The germline V gene encodes CDR1 SGHTA and CDR2 FQGNSA. V shed 5 bases and J 4 bases; nucleotides not matched to a gene: 12. Here the CDR3 reads CASSRGSRGGLYEQYF. CDR3 nucleotide sequence: TGTGCCAGCAGCCGCGGCTCGCGGGGGGGCTTGTACGAGCAGTACTTC.

This clonotype was detected a few times. The chain carries TRBV9 and TRBJ2-3, with D possibly TRBD1 on 5 matching bases. The V and J ends lost 0 bases and 3 bases respectively, with 11 bases between them. This CDR3 spans 15 amino acids. Germline V gene data show CDR1 as SGDLS and CDR2 as YYNGEE. CDR3 protein: CASSVALGATDTQYF. In nucleotides, the CDR3 is TGTGCCAGCAGCGTAGCTCTAGGGGCTACAGATACGCAGTATTTT. Based on the CDR3 plus reference TRBV9 and TRBJ2-3, the full variable domain is DSGVTQTPKHLITATGQRVTLRCSPRSGDLSVYWYQQSLDQGLQFLIQYYNGEERAKGNILERFSAQQFPDLHSELNLSSLELGDSALYFCASSVALGATDTQYFGPGTRLTVL.

Ten or more counts support this clonotype. The chain joins TRBV11-2 to TRBJ2-7; the match to TRBD2 covers 10 bases. V was pared by 2 bases and J by 4 bases, with 2 bases of the junction left unmatched. CDR1 is SGHAT, CDR2 FQNNGV, per germline. The CDR3 spans 14 residues. The CDR3 DNA reads TGTGCCAGCAGCTTATCTAGCGGGAGATACGAGCAGTACTTC. It translates to CASSLSSGRYEQYF.